Listed below are T cell receptor beta chains from one sample, sequenced in a study of response to subunit inactivated influenza vaccine. TCRdb re-analysed the RT-PCR reads in MiXCR, keeping a single row per CDR3 protein. The profile covers around 650,000 distinct CDR3 sequences, with approximately 14% appearing a single time and 11% taken by the ten largest. The starting material was PBMCs from blood, obtained roughly 13 days after vaccination. The receptors shown here come from a man between 45 and 60 years old who received an inactivated influenza vaccine. Each CDR3 is given with its conserved first and last residue. The order of the fields is clone size, J gene, CDR3 length, D gene, V gene, CDR3 DNA, CDR3 protein. A D gene is named only where the DNA matches it firmly. Part of the rows lack a size; the others show once, few, many or a class for expanded clones.

.	TRBJ2-2	15	.	TRBV5-1	TGCGCCAGCAGTCAAGCGGAGGCGAACACCGGGGAGCTGTTTTTT	CASSQAEANTGELFF
few	TRBJ2-5	15	TRBD2	TRBV4-1	TGCGCCAGCAGCCTCGGGGAGGGGATTAAAGAGACCCAGTACTTC	CASSLGEGIKETQYF
few	TRBJ1-6	15	.	TRBV28	TGTGCCAGCAGACTCCGGACAGCATATAATTCACCCCTCCACTTT	CASRLRTAYNSPLHF
.	TRBJ2-5	16	TRBD2	TRBV7-2	TGTGCCAGCAGCTTAGCAGGGACTATTTTCGGGGAGACCCAGTACTTC	CASSLAGTIFGETQYF
.	TRBJ2-3	15	.	TRBV6-1	TGTGCCAGCAGTGAGGGCGGGTTTAGCACAGATACGCAGTATTTT	CASSEGGFSTDTQYF
few	TRBJ2-3	15	.	TRBV7-9	TGTGCCAGCAGCTTAACGGCGAGGGTCGCAGATACGCAGTATTTT	CASSLTARVADTQYF
.	TRBJ1-5	16	.	TRBV10-2	TGCGCCAGCAGTGAGTCAGGGAGGGGATCAGGACAGCCCCAGCATTTT	CASSESGRGSGQPQHF
few	TRBJ2-2	13	TRBD2	TRBV7-3	TGTGCCAGCAGCTCAGCGGGAGCCGGGGAGCTGTTTTTT	CASSSAGAGELFF
.	TRBJ2-5	15	TRBD2	TRBV10-3	TGTGCCATCAGTGAGTCCGCGGGGGTCCAAGAGACCCAGTACTTC	CAISESAGVQETQYF
few	TRBJ2-7	14	.	TRBV7-2	TGTGCCAGCACCAGGGACCCTAATTCTTACGAGCAGTACTTC	CASTRDPNSYEQYF
few	TRBJ1-2	16	TRBD1	TRBV6-5	TGTGCCAGCAGTTACCTGGACAGGGGAGAAAGCTATGGCTACACCTTC	CASSYLDRGESYGYTF
many	TRBJ1-6	16	.	TRBV28	TGTGCCAGCAGTTTATGGGACACAAGGGGCCCGGCACCCCTCCACTTT	CASSLWDTRGPAPLHF
.	TRBJ2-5	15	.	TRBV27	TGTGCCAGCAGTTTAATAGCTGGGATCGGGGAGACCCAGTACTTC	CASSLIAGIGETQYF
many	TRBJ2-7	15	.	TRBV29-1	TGCAGCGTTGAAGGCCGGGACTTTGGGACCTACGAGCAGTACTTC	CSVEGRDFGTYEQYF
.	TRBJ1-1	18	.	TRBV18	TGTGCCAGCTCACCGCAGGGACATAATATTCAAATGAACACTGAAGCTTTCTTT	CASSPQGHNIQMNTEAFF
many	TRBJ2-5	17	.	TRBV21-1	TGTGCCAGCAGCAAAAATTGGAGTGGGACTAGCATCGGGACCCAGTACTTC	CASSKNWSGTSIGTQYF
.	TRBJ2-7	13	TRBD2	TRBV6-1	TGTGCCAGCAGGCCCGCGGGAGGCCGGGAGCAGTACTTC	CASRPAGGREQYF
.	TRBJ1-1	11	.	TRBV20-1	TGCAGTGCTAGCGGCGGGCCTGAAGCTTTCTTT	CSASGGPEAFF
few	TRBJ1-2	15	.	TRBV5-4	TGTGCCAGCAGCTTGGATTCAGGGAGTGGCTATGGCTACACCTTC	CASSLDSGSGYGYTF
.	TRBJ2-1	13	.	TRBV4-3	TGCGCCAGCAGCCAGTCCACCCCGACAGAGCAGTTCTTC	CASSQSTPTEQFF
.	TRBJ2-3	11	.	TRBV30	TGTGCCTGGAGTGTAGGGAGTACGCAGTATTTT	CAWSVGSTQYF
.	TRBJ2-2	16	TRBD1	TRBV24-1	TGTGCCACCAGTGATTTCAGGACAGGGAACACCGGGGAGCTGTTTTTT	CATSDFRTGNTGELFF
.	TRBJ2-7	15	TRBD2	TRBV6-2/TRBV6-3	TGTGCCAGCAGTCTAGCGGGAGGGCCTCGCGACGAGCAGTACTTC	CASSLAGGPRDEQYF
.	TRBJ2-1	14	.	TRBV28	TGTGCCAGCAGTTTTGGGACCGACTACAATGAGCAGTTCTTC	CASSFGTDYNEQFF
few	TRBJ1-2	14	.	TRBV15	TGTGCCACCAGCAGATCTGGCGGGAACTATGGCTACACCTTC	CATSRSGGNYGYTF
.	TRBJ2-1	22	TRBD2	TRBV5-1	TGCGCCAGCAGCTTGGAAAGGGGGCGGTTGGATAGCGGGAGAACTTCCTACAATGAGCAGTTCTTC	CASSLERGRLDSGRTSYNEQFF
few	TRBJ2-7	16	.	TRBV4-2	TGTGCCAGCAGCCAAGACGGCCTAAAGAGCTCCTACGAGCAGTACTTC	CASSQDGLKSSYEQYF
few	TRBJ1-2	14	.	TRBV29-1	TGCAGCGGGGCTCGGGACCTGAATAGTGGTGGCTACACCTTC	CSGARDLNSGGYTF
.	TRBJ2-2	17	.	TRBV4-2	TGTGCCAGCAGCCAATCAGGTGGCGGAGCCAACACCGGGGAGCTGTTTTTT	CASSQSGGGANTGELFF
.	TRBJ2-5	16	TRBD2	TRBV10-3	TGTGCCATCGGGACTAGCGGGAGGGCCGATCGGGAGACCCAGTACTTC	CAIGTSGRADRETQYF
.	TRBJ2-2	16	.	TRBV19	TGTGCCAGTAGTAGCCTGGTGGTGCTGGACACCGGGGAGCTGTTTTTT	CASSSLVVLDTGELFF
.	TRBJ2-7	12	.	TRBV7-2	TGTGCCAGCAGCTTAGCGCGCAGCGAGCAGTACTTC	CASSLARSEQYF
many	TRBJ2-3	13	.	TRBV29-1	TGCAGCGTTGAGGGGGCCCTAGACGATACGCAGTATTTT	CSVEGALDDTQYF